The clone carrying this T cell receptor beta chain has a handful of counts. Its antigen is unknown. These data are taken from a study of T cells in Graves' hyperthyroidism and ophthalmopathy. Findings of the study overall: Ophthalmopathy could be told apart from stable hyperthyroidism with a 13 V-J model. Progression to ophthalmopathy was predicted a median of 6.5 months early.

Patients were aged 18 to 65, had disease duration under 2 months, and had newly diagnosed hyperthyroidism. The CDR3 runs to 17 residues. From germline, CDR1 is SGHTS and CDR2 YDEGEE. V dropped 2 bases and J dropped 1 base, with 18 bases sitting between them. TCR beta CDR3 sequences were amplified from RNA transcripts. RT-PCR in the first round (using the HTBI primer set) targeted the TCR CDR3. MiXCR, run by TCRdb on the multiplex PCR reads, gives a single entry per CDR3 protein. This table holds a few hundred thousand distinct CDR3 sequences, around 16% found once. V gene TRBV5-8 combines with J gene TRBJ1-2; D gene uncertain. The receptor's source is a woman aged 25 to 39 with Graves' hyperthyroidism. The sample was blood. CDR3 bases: TGTGCCAGCAGCTTCTCCCGAGGGCTTACAGATAACTATGGCTACACCTTC. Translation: CASSFSRGLTDNYGYTF.